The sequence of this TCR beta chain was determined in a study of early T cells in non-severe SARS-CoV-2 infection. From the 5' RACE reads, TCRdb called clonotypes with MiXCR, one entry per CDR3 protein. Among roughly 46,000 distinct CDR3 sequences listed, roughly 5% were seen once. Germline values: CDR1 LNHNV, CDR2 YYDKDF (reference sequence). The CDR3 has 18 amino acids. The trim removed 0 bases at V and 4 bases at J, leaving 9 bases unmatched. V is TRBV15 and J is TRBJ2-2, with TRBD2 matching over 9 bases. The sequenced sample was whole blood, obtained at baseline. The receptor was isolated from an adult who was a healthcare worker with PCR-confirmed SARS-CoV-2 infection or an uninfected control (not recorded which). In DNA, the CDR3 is TGTGCCACCAGCAGAGATCTGGCTCAACTAGCGGGCACCGGGGAGCTGTTTTTT. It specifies CATSRDLAQLAGTGELFF.